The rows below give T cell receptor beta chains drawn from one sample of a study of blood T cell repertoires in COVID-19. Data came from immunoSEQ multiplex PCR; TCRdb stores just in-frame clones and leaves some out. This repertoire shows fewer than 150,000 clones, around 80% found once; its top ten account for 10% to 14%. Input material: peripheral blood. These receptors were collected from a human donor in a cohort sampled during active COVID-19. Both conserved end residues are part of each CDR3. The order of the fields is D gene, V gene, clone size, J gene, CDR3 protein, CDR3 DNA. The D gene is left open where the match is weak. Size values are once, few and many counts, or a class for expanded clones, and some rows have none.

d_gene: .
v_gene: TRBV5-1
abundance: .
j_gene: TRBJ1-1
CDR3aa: CASSQGLEAFF
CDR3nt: TGCGCCAGCAGCCAGGGACTTGAAGCTTTCTTT

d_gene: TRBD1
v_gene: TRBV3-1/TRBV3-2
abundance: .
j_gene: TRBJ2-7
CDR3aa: CASSVQGANEQYF
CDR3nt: TGTGCCAGCAGCGTACAGGGGGCCAACGAGCAGTACTTC

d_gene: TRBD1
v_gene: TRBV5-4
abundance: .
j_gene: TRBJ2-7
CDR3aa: CASGHRGSYEQYF
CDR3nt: TGTGCCAGCGGACACAGGGGAAGTTACGAGCAGTACTTC

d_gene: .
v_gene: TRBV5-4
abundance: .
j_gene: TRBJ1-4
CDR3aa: CASSGGEEKLFF
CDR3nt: TGTGCCAGCAGCGGAGGGGAAGAAAAACTGTTTTTT

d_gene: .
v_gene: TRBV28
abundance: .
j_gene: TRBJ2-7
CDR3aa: CASREGQRRAYEQYF
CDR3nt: TGTGCCAGCAGGGAGGGACAGCGTCGGGCCTACGAGCAGTACTTC

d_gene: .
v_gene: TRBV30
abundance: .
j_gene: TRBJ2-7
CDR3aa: CAWSRLEQYF
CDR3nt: TGTGCCTGGTCCCGGTTGGAGCAGTACTTC

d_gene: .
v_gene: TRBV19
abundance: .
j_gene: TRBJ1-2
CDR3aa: CASRPVLRPGMGGYTF
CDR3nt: TGTGCCAGTAGACCCGTACTACGGCCGGGAATGGGCGGCTACACCTTC

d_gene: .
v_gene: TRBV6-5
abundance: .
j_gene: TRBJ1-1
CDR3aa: CASSFRNTEAFF
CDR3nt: TGTGCCAGCAGCTTTCGGAACACTGAAGCTTTCTTT

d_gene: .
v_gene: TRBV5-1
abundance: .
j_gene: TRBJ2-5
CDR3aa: CASSLKVAEQETQYF
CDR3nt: TGCGCCAGCAGCTTAAAGGTAGCGGAACAAGAGACCCAGTACTTC

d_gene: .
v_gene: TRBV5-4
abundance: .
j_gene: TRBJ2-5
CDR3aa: CASTRGGQETQYF
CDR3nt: TGTGCCAGCACTAGGGGGGGCCAAGAGACCCAGTACTTC

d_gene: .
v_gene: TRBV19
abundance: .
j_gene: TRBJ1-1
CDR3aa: CASSILLGTEAFF
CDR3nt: TGTGCCAGTAGTATCCTGCTCGGCACTGAAGCTTTCTTT

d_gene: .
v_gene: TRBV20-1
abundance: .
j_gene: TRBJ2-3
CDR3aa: CSARWGHTQYF
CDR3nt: TGCAGTGCTAGGTGGGGGCATACGCAGTATTTT

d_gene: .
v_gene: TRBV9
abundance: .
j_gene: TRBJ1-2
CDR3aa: CASSSNRDGYTF
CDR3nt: TGTGCCAGCAGCTCGAATCGGGATGGCTACACCTTC

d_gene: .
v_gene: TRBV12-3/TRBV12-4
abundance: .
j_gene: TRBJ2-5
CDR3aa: CASSFSLEETQYF
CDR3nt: TGTGCCAGCAGTTTCTCACTAGAAGAGACCCAGTACTTC

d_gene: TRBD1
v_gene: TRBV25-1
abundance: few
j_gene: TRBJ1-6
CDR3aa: CASSLTGDGSPLHF
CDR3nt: TGTGCCAGCAGTTTGACAGGGGATGGATCACCCCTCCACTTT

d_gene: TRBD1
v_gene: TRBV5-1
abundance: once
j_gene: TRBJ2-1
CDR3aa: CASSLESGQGFDEQFF
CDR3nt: TGCGCCAGCAGCTTGGAGTCGGGACAGGGGTTCGATGAGCAGTTCTTC

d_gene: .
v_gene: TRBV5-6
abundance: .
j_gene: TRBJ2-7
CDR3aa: CASSTTGYEQYF
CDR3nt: TGTGCCAGCAGCACGACAGGATACGAGCAGTACTTC

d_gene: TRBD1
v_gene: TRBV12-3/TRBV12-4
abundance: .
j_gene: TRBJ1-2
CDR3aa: CASSKTGFGGYTF
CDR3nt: TGTGCCAGCAGCAAGACAGGGTTCGGTGGCTACACCTTC

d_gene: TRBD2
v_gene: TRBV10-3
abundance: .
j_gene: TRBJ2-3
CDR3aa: CAISSGGNTDTQYF
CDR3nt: TGTGCCATTTCTAGCGGGGGGAACACAGATACGCAGTATTTT

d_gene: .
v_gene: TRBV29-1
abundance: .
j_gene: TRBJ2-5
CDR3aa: CSFRTSGETQYF
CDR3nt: TGCAGCTTCCGGACCAGCGGAGAGACCCAGTACTTC

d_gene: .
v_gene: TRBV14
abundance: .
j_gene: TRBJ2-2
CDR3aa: CASSQVWHAANTGELFF
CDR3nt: TGTGCCAGCAGCCAAGTTTGGCACGCCGCGAACACCGGGGAGCTGTTTTTT

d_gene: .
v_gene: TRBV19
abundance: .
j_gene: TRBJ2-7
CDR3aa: CASSIDGASLEQYF
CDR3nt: TGTGCCAGTAGTATAGACGGAGCCTCTCTCGAGCAGTACTTC

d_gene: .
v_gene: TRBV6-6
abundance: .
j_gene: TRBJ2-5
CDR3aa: CASSYDSQETQYF
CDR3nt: TGTGCCAGCAGTTACGACAGCCAAGAGACCCAGTACTTC

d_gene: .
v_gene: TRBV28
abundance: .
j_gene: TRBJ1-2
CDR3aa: CASRKGADYGYTF
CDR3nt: TGTGCCAGCAGGAAAGGGGCTGACTATGGCTACACCTTC

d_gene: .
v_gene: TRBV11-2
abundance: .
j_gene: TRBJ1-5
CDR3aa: CASSLTDTSQPQHF
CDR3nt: TGTGCCAGCAGCTTGACCGACACCTCGCAGCCCCAGCATTTT

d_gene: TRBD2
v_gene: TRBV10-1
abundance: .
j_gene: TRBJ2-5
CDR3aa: CASSDPLAGSQETQYF
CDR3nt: TGCGCCAGCAGTGACCCGCTAGCGGGGAGCCAAGAGACCCAGTACTTC

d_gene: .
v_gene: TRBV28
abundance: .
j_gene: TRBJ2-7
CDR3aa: CASSSPGQIQYEQYF
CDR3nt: TGTGCCAGCAGTTCCCCGGGACAAATACAATACGAGCAGTACTTC

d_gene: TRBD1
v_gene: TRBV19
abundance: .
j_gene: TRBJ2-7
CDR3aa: CASSVTGQGYEQYF
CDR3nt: TGTGCCAGTAGTGTAACGGGACAGGGATACGAGCAGTACTTC

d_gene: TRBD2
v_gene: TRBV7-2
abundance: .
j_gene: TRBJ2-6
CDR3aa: CASSLTSGGVAAGANVLTF
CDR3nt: TGTGCCAGCAGCTTGACTAGCGGGGGGGTCGCGGCCGGGGCCAACGTCCTGACTTTC

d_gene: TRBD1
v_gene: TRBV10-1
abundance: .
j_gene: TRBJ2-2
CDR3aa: CASPIGTGFIANTGELFF
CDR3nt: TGCGCCAGCCCGATAGGGACAGGATTTATTGCGAACACCGGGGAGCTGTTTTTT

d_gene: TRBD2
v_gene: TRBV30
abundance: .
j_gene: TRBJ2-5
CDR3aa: CAWASGLAAQETQYF
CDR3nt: TGTGCCTGGGCATCGGGACTAGCGGCTCAAGAGACCCAGTACTTC

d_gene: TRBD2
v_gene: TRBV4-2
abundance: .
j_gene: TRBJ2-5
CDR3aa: CASSPSGGAGKTQYF
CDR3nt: TGTGCCAGCAGCCCCAGCGGGGGGGCCGGAAAGACCCAGTACTTC

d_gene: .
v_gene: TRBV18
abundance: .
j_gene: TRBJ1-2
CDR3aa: CASSPLGVTYGYTF
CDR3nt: TGTGCCAGCTCACCACTCGGGGTTACCTATGGCTACACCTTC

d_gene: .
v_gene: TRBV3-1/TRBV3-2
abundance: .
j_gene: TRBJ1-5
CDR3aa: CASSQGTRAEQPQHF
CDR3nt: TGTGCCAGCAGCCAAGGGACACGGGCGGAGCAGCCCCAGCATTTT

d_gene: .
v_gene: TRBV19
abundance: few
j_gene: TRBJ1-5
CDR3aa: CASTSGGNQPQHF
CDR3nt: TGTGCCAGTACTTCAGGTGGGAATCAGCCCCAGCATTTT

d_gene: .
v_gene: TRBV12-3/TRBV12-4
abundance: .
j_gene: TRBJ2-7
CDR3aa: CASSLGSLYEQYF
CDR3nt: TGTGCCAGCAGTTTAGGCAGTCTTTACGAGCAGTACTTC

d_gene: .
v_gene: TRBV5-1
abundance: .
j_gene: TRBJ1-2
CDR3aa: CASSLVQGDYGYTF
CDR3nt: TGCGCCAGCAGCTTGGTCCAGGGTGACTATGGCTACACCTTC

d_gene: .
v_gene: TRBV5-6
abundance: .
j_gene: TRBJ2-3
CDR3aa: CASSLWPTDTQYF
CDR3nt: TGTGCCAGCAGCTTGTGGCCCACAGATACGCAGTATTTT

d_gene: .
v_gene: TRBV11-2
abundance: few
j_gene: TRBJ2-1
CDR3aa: CASSSISRQDQPNEQFF
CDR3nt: TGTGCCAGCAGCTCAATCTCCAGACAGGACCAGCCCAATGAGCAGTTCTTC

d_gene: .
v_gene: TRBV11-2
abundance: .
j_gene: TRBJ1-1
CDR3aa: CASTPGGGTEAFF
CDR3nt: TGTGCCAGCACCCCCGGGGGGGGAACTGAAGCTTTCTTT

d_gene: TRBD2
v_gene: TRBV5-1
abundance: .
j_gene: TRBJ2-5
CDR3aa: CASSWRGEETQYF
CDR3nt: TGCGCCAGCAGCTGGCGGGGGGAAGAGACCCAGTACTTC

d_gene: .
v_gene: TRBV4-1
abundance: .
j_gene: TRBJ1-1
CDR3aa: CASSLRGTEAFF
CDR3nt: TGCGCCAGCAGCCTCCGGGGGACTGAAGCTTTCTTT

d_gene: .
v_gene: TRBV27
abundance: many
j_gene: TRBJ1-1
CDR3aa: CASSLTEFNTEAFF
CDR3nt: TGTGCCAGCAGTTTGACAGAGTTTAACACTGAAGCTTTCTTT

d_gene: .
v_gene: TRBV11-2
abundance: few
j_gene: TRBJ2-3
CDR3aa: CASSLVTGYGDTQYF
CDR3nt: TGTGCCAGCAGCTTAGTTACAGGGTATGGAGATACGCAGTATTTT

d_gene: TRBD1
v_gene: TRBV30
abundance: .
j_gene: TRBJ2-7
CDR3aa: CAWSQGETYEQYF
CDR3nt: TGTGCCTGGAGTCAGGGGGAGACCTACGAGCAGTACTTC